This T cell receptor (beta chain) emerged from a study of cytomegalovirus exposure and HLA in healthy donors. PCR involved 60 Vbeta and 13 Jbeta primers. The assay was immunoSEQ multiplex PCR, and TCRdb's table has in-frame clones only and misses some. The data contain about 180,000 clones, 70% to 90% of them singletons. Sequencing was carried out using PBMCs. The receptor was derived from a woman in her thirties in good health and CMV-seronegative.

The CDR3 coding sequence is TGCAGCGTTGAATCCCGGGGGTATGGCTACACCTTC. This sequence encodes CSVESRGYGYTF. The chain employs TRBV29-1 and TRBJ1-2; D might be TRBD1 (5 bases). Trimming shortened V by 2 bases and J by 5 bases, and 9 bases separated the two germline ends. The germline V gene has CDR1 SQVTM and CDR2 ANQGSEA. CDR3 size: 12 residues.